These 16 T cell receptor beta chains share one sample of origin, sequenced in a study of PD-1 blockade in classical Hodgkin lymphoma (dated by TCRdb to the early 2020s). The library came from the immunoSEQ multiplex PCR assay. This immuneACCESS table, as held by TCRdb, lists in-frame sequences with V and J called but not all clones. Of the missing ones, under half trace to an unresolved V gene in checked studies; the others have no known cause. The sample table lists tens of thousands of clones, about 89% of them with a count of one. Less than 25% of the sample is in the top ten clones. The label giving this sample's time point can be read as: cycle 1 day 1 (C1D1), immediately before nivolumab initiation. Relapse after autologous stem cell transplantation had occurred in all trial patients, and cohorts A, B and C were distinguished by prior brentuximab vedotin exposure. Source: peripheral blood mononuclear cells (PBMCs), taken at baseline. Receptors were obtained from a human donor with classical Hodgkin lymphoma.

V gene TRBV7-2 combines with J gene TRBJ1-3, with D perhaps matching TRBD1 (6 bases). Germline loops: CDR1 SGHTA, CDR2 FQGNSA. The V gene lost 5 bases and the J gene lost 3 bases, with 14 bases spanning the gap. This CDR3 has 15 residues. Here the CDR3 DNA reads TGTGCCAGCAGCGAGGGGGGGGTTAGTGGAAACACCATATATTTT. This gives the protein CASSEGGVSGNTIYF.

This clone was detected once. The gene calls are TRBV14 and TRBJ1-1; the D is unclear. The CDR3 has 13 residues. Germline assignment: CDR1 SGHDN and CDR2 FVKESK. V shed 0 bases and J shed 2 bases, with 4 bases lying between them. CDR3 in amino acids: CASSQETNTEAFF. CDR3 nucleotide sequence: TGTGCCAGCAGCCAAGAGACCAACACTGAAGCTTTCTTT.

The sample holds a few counts of this clone. The chain uses TRBV4-1 and TRBJ1-1; weak D call: TRBD1 (6 bases). The germline gives CDR1 MGHRA, CDR2 YSYEKL. The CDR3 loop spans 13 amino acids. With 6 bases removed from V and 4 bases from J, the gap between germline ends came to 12 bases. CDR3 residues: CASRRGASTEAFF. CDR3 sequence (DNA): TGCGCCAGCAGGCGGGGGGCGAGCACTGAAGCTTTCTTT.

This chain joins TRBV11-2 and TRBJ1-1; D gene uncertain. V lost 3 bases, J lost 3 bases, and 11 bases lay in between. This CDR3 has 14 amino acids. In germline, CDR1 is SGHAT, CDR2 FQNNGV. The chain's CDR3 is CASSFRGRDTEAFF. The CDR3, as DNA: TGTGCCAGCAGCTTCCGGGGAAGGGACACTGAAGCTTTCTTT.

The chain recombines TRBV6-6 with TRBJ1-2; 10 positions agree with TRBD1. CDR3 length equals 12 residues. Trimming at V came to 6 bases and at J to 8 bases, leaving 3 bases not matched to a gene. Per germline, CDR1 MNHNY and CDR2 SVGAGI (reference sequence). The CDR3 bases are TGTGCCAGCAGACCGGGACAGGGGGGCTACACCTTC. It codes for CASRPGQGGYTF.

As DNA, the CDR3 is TGTGCCAGCAGTTTATCCCGGAGCTCCTACAATGAGCAGTTCTTC. Amino acid sequence: CASSLSRSSYNEQFF. The chain combines TRBV27 with TRBJ2-1; D remains unclear. This CDR3 has 15 amino acids. Trimming cost V 0 bases and J 0 bases, with 6 bases left between them. Germline CDR1 MNHEY, CDR2 SMNVEV (reference sequence).

The CDR3 DNA follows: TGTGCCAGTAGAAGGGACAGCCAAGAGACCCAGTACTTC. Protein sequence: CASRRDSQETQYF. The chain carries TRBV19 and TRBJ2-5; 7 nucleotides line up with TRBD1. This CDR3 is 13 amino acids long. Looked up from germline, CDR1 is LNHDA and CDR2 is SQIVND (reference sequence). With 6 bases clipped from V and 1 base from J, the junction kept 2 bases outside the gene matches.

The chain combines TRBV19 with TRBJ2-1; 8 bases are shared with TRBD2. CDR1 is LNHDA and CDR2 is SQIVND in the germline V gene (reference sequence). The CDR3 totals 15 residues. The ends lost 3 bases at V and 1 base at J; junction bases unmatched: 2. CDR3 in amino acids: CASSISGISYNEQFF. The CDR3 bases are TGTGCCAGTAGTATTAGCGGGATTTCCTACAATGAGCAGTTCTTC.

The chain employs TRBV19 and TRBJ2-1, with TRBD2 identical over 10 bases. With 4 bases clipped from V and 4 bases from J, the junction kept 16 bases outside the gene matches. Germline assignment: CDR1 LNHDA and CDR2 SQIVND (reference sequence). The CDR3 is made up of 19 amino acids. The CDR3 sequence: CASSTPGGQAGGPYNEQFF. The DNA for the CDR3 is TGTGCCAGTAGTACCCCGGGGGGTCAAGCGGGAGGGCCGTACAATGAGCAGTTCTTC.

The CDR3 is CASSLSQGTNEKLFF. The CDR3 DNA reads TGCGCCAGCAGCCTAAGTCAGGGAACTAATGAAAAACTGTTTTTT. This chain joins TRBV4-1 and TRBJ1-4, with D possibly TRBD1 on 5 matching bases. V was trimmed by 4 bases and J by 1 base, leaving 10 bases between them. The CDR3 runs to 15 residues. Germline loops: CDR1 MGHRA, CDR2 YSYEKL.

The chain recombines TRBV28 with TRBJ1-5; weak D call: TRBD1 (5 bases). Trimming pared 4 bases from V and 4 bases from J, leaving 8 bases between. Germline V gene lookup returns CDR1 MDHEN and CDR2 SYDVKM. CDR3 length: 13 amino acids. The CDR3 bases are TGTGCCAGCAGTTGGTCAGGGAATCAGCCCCAGCATTTT. As protein: CASSWSGNQPQHF.

The chain employs TRBV4-2 and TRBJ1-1, with 8 bases aligning to TRBD1. Germline CDR1 LGHNA, CDR2 YNFKEQ. The CDR3 extends over 14 amino acids. The V gene end was trimmed by 2 bases and the J gene end by 6 bases; junction bases not matched to a gene: 5. As DNA, the CDR3 is TGTGCCAGCAGCCAATGGACAGGGCGGTCTGAAGCTTTCTTT. It is translated as CASSQWTGRSEAFF.

CDR3 DNA sequence: TGCGCCAGCAGCCAAGTCTGGGGTCGTGAAGGTAATCAGCCCCAGCATTTT. Its translation: CASSQVWGREGNQPQHF. The chain joins TRBV4-1 to TRBJ1-5; D not certain. Germline CDR1 and CDR2: MGHRA and YSYEKL. Between the trimmed V and J ends, which lost 1 base and 4 bases, there was a span of 17 bases. This CDR3 is built from 17 residues.

V is TRBV28 and J is TRBJ2-1, with D hard to call. Per germline, CDR1 MDHEN and CDR2 SYDVKM. Trimming took 2 bases from V and 10 from J, leaving 12 bases between them. CDR3 size: 13 residues. The CDR3 sequence: CASSLQDLTEQFF. DNA of the CDR3: TGTGCCAGCAGTTTACAGGATTTAACGGAGCAGTTCTTC.

The chain is built from TRBV7-2 and TRBJ1-5; no clear D gene. Germline V gene lookup returns CDR1 SGHTA and CDR2 FQGNSA. This CDR3 has 13 amino acids. V lost 5 bases, J lost 3 bases, and 8 bases lay in between. DNA of the CDR3: TGTGCCAGCAGCGGAAATAACAATCAGCCCCAGCATTTT. This encodes CASSGNNNQPQHF.

The J gene is TRBJ1-5, the V gene TRBV6-6; D is possibly TRBD1 (5 bases). V lost 2 bases and J lost 4, with 9 bases in between. This CDR3 has 14 amino acids. CDR1 MNHNY and CDR2 SVGAGI come from the germline V gene (reference sequence). The CDR3 is CASSYVGENQPQHF. In nucleotides, the CDR3 is TGTGCCAGCAGTTACGTAGGGGAAAATCAGCCCCAGCATTTT.